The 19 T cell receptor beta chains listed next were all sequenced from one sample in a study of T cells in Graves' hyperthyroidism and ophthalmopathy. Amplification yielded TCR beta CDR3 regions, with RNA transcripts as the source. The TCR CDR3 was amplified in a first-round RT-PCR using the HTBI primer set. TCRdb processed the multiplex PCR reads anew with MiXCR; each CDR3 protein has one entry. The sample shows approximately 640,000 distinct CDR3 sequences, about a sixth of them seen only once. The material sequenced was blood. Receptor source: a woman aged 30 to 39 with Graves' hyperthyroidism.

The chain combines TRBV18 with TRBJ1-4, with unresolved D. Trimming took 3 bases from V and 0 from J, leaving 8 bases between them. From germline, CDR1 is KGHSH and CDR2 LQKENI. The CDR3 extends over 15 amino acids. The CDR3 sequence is CASSPLRATNEKLFF. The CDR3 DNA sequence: TGTGCCAGCTCACCGCTCCGGGCAACTAATGAAAAACTGTTTTTT.

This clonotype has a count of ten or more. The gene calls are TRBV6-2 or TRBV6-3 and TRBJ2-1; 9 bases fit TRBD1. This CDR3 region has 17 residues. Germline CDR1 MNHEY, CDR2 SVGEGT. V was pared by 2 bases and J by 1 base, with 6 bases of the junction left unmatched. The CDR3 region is CASSYAPGTGSYNEQFF. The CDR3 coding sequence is TGTGCCAGCAGTTACGCCCCCGGGACAGGGTCCTACAATGAGCAGTTCTTC.

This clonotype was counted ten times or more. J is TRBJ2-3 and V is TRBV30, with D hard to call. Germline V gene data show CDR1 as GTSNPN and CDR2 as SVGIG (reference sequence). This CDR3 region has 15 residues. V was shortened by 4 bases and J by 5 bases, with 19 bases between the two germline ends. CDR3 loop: CAWTHVGYQRDTQYF. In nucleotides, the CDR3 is TGTGCCTGGACCCACGTTGGGTATCAGAGAGATACGCAGTATTTT.

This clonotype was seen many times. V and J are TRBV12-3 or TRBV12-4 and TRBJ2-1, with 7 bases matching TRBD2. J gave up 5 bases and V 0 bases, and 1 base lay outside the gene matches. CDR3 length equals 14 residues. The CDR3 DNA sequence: TGTGCCAGCAGTTTAGCGGGAGGGCACAATGAGCAGTTCTTC. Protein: CASSLAGGHNEQFF.

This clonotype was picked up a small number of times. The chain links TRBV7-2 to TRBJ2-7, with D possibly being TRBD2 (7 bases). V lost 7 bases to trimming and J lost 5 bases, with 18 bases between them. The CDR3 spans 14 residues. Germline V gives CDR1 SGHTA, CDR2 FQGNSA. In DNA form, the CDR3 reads TGTGCCAGCACCCAAAGGGGGGGTTACAACGAGCAGTACTTC. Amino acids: CASTQRGGYNEQYF.

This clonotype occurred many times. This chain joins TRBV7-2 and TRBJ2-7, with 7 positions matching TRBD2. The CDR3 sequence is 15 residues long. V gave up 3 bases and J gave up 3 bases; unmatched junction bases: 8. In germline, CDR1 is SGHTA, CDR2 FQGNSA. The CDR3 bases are TGTGCCAGCAGCTTCCTTACTAGCGAATACTACGAGCAGTACTTC. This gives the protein CASSFLTSEYYEQYF. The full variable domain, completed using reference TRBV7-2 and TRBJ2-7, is GAGVSQSPSNKVTEKGKDVELRCDPISGHTALYWYRQSLGQGLEFLIYFQGNSAPDKSGLPSDRFSAERTGGSVSTLTIQRTQQEDSAVYLCASSFLTSEYYEQYFGPGTRLTVT.

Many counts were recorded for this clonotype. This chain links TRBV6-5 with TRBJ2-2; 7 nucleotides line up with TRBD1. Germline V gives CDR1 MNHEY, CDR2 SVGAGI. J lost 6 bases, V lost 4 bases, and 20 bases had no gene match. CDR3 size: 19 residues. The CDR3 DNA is TGTGCCAGCAGTTCGACCGGGACAGTCGTCGCGATAGGCGCCGGGGAGCTGTTTTTT. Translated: CASSSTGTVVAIGAGELFF.

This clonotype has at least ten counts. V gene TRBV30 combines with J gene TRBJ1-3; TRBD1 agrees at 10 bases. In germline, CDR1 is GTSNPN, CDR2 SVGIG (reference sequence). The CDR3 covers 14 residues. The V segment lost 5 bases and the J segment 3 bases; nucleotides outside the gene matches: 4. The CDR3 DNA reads TGTGCCTGGGACAGGGGGCACGGTGGAAACACCATATATTTT. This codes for CAWDRGHGGNTIYF.

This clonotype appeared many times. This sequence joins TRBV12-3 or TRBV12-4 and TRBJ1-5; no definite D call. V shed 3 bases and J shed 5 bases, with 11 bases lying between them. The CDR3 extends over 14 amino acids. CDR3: CASSFWGRDQPQHF. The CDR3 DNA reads TGTGCCAGCAGTTTTTGGGGTAGGGATCAGCCCCAGCATTTT.

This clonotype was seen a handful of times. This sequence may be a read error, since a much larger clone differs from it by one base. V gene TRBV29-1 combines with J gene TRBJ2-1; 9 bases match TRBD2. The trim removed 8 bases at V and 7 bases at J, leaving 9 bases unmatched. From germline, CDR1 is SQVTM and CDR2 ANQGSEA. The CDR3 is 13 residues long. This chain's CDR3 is CSIGGTSRNEQFF. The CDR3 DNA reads TGCAGCATTGGTGGGACTAGCAGAAATGAGCAGTTCTTC.

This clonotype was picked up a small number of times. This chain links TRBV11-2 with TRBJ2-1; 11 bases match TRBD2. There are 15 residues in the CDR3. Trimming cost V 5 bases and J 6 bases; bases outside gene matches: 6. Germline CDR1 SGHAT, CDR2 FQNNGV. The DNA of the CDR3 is TGTGCCAGCAGCGCCACTAGCGGGAGAGGCAATGAGCAGTTCTTC. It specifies CASSATSGRGNEQFF.

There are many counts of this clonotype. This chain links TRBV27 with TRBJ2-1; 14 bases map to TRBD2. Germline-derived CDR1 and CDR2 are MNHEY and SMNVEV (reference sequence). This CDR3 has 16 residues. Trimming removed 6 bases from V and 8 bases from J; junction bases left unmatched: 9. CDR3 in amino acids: CASSTAGLAGADEQFF. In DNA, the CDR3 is TGTGCCAGCAGCACCGCGGGACTAGCGGGAGCCGATGAGCAGTTCTTC.

The CDR3 here is CASSQRGLHQPQHF. CDR3 DNA: TGTGCCAGCAGCCAAAGGGGATTACATCAGCCCCAGCATTTT. The chain is built from TRBV3-1 and TRBJ1-5; D perhaps matches TRBD1 (5 bases). The CDR3 spans 14 residues. Per the germline V gene, CDR1 is LGHDT and CDR2 is YNNKEL (reference sequence). The ends were cut back, 2 bases at V and 5 bases at J, with 10 bases in the middle.

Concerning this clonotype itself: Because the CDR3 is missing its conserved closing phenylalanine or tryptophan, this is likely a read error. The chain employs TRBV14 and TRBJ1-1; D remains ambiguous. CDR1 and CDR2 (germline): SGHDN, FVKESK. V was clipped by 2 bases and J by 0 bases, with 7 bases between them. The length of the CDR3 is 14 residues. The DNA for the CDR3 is TGTGCCAGCAGCCAAAACAGATTGAACACTGAAGCTTTCTTG. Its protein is CASSQNRLNTEAFL.

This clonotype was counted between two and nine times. Here the CDR3 DNA reads TGTGCCAGCAGTGACCCCAGACTAGTCTCCTACGAGCAGTACTTC. Its translation is CASSDPRLVSYEQYF. This chain uses TRBV6-1 with TRBJ2-7; weak D call: TRBD2 (6 bases). The CDR3 loop spans 15 amino acids. Germline lookup yields CDR1 MNHNS and CDR2 SASEGT. The V gene lost 3 bases and the J gene lost 0 bases, with 12 bases spanning the gap.

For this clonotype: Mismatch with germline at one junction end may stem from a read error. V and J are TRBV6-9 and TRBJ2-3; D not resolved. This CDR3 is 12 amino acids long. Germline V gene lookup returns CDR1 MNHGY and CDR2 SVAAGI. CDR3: CAISSLSDTQYF. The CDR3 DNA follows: TGTGCCATCAGTTCATTGTCAGATACGCAGTATTTT.

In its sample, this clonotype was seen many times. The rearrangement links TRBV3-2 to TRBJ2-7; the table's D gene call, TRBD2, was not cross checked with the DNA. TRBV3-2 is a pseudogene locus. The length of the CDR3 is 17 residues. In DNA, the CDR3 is TGTGCCAGCAGCCAAGAGGCTCCCAGCGGCAACTCCTACGAGCAGTACTTC. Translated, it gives CASSQEAPSGNSYEQYF.

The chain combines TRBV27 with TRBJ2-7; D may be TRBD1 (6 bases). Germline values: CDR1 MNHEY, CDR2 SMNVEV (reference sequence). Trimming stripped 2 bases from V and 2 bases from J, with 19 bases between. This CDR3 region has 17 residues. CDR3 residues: CASSLDGTGLETYEQYF. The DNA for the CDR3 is TGTGCCAGCAGTTTAGACGGCACAGGGTTAGAAACCTACGAGCAGTACTTC.

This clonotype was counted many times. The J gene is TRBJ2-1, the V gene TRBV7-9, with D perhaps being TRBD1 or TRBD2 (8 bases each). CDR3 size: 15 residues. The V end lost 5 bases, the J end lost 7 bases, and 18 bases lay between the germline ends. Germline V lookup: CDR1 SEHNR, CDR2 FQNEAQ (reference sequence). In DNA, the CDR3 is TGTGCCAGCAGCCCAGGGGGCGGGAGGATTAATGAGCAGTTCTTC. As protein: CASSPGGGRINEQFF.